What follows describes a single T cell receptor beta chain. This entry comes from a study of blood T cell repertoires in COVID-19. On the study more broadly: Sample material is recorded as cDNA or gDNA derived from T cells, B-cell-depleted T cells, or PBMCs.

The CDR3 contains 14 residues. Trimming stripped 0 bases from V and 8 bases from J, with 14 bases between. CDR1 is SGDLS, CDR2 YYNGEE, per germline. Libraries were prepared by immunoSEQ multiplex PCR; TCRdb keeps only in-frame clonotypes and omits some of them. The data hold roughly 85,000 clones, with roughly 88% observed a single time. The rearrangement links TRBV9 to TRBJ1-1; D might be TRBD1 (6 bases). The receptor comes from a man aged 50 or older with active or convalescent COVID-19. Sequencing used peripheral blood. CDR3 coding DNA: TGTGCCAGCAGCGTAGGGACAGACCTTCCGGAAGCTTTCTTT. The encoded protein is CASSVGTDLPEAFF. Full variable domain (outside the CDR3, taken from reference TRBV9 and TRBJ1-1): DSGVTQTPKHLITATGQRVTLRCSPRSGDLSVYWYQQSLDQGLQFLIQYYNGEERAKGNILERFSAQQFPDLHSELNLSSLELGDSALYFCASSVGTDLPEAFFGQGTRLTVV.